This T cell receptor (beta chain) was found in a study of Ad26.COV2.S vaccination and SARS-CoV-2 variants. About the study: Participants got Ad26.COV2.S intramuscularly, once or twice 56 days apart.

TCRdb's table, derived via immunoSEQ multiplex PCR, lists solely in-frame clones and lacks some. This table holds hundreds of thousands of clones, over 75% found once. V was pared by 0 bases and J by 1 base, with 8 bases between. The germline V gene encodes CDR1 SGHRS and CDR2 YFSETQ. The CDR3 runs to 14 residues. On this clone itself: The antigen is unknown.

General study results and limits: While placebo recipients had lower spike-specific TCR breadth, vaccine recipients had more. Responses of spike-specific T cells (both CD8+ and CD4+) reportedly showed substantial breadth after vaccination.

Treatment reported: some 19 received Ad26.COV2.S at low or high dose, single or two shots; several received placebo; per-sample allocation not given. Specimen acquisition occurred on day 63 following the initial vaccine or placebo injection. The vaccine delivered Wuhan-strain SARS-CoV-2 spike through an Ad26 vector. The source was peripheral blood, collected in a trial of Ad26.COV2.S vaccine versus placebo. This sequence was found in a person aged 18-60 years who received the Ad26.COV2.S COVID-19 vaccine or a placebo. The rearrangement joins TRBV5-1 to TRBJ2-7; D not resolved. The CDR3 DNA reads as TGCGCCAGCAGCTTGGAGGGCGAGTCCTACGAGCAGTACTTC. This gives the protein CASSLEGESYEQYF.